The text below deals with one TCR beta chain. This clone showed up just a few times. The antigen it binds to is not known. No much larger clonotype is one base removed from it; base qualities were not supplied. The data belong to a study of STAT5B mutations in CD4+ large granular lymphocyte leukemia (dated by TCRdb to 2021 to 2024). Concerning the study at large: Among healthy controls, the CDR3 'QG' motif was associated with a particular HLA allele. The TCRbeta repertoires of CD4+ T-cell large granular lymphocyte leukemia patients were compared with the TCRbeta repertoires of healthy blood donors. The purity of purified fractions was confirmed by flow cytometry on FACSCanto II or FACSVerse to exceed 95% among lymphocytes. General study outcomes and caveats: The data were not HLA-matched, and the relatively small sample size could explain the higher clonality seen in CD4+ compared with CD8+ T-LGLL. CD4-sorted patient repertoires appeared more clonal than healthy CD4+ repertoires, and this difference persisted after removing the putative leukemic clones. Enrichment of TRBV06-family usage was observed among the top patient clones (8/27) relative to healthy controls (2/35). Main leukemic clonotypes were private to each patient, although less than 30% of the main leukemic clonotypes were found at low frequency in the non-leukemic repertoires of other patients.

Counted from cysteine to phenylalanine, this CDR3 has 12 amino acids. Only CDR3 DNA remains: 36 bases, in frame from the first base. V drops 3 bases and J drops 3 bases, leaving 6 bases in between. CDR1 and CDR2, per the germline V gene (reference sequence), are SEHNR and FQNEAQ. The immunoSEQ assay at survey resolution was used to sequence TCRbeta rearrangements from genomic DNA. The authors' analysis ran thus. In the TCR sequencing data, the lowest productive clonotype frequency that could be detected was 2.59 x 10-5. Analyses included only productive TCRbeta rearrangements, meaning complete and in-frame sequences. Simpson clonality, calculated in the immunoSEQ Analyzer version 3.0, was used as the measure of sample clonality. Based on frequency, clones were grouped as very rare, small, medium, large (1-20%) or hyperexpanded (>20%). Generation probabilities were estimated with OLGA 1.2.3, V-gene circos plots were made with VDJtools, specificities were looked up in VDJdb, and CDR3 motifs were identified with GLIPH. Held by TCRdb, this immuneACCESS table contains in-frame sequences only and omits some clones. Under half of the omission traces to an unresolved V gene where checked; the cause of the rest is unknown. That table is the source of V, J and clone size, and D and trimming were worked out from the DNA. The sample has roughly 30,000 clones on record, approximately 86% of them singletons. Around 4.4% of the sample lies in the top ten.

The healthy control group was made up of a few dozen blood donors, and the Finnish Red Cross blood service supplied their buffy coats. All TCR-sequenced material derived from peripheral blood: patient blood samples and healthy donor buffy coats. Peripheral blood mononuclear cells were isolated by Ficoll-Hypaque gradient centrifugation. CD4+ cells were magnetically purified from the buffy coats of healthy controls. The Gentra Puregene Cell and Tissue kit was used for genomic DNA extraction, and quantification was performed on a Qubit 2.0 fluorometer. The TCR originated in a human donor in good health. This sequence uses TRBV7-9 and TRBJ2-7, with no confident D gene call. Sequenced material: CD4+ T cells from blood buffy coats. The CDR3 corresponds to CASSLTLYEQYF. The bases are TGTGCCAGCAGCTTGACCCTCTACGAGCAGTACTTC.